The 5 T cell receptor beta chains below come from one sample, sequenced in a study of regulatory T cells in long-lasting Graves disease. Time point here: newly diagnosed GD, antithyroid drugs for less than 3 months. PBMC-extracted RNA yielded the TCR library. Construction of the TCR beta libraries employed iRepertoire HTBI primers in conjunction with Arm-PCR of CDR3 regions. TCRdb reprocessed the multiplex PCR reads with MiXCR, giving one entry per CDR3 protein. The sample contains around 450,000 distinct CDR3 sequences, under 20% of which appear only once. The same sample was also studied in work on T cells in Graves' hyperthyroidism and ophthalmopathy.

Material: peripheral blood mononuclear cells (PBMCs), obtained at new diagnosis, from a patient treated with antithyroid drugs. These receptors all come from a man aged 40-50 years with Graves disease.

Many counts were recorded for this clonotype. The chain is built from TRBV2 and TRBJ1-2; D gene ambiguous. The V and J ends lost 7 bases and 8 bases respectively, with 17 bases between them. This CDR3 comprises 13 residues. CDR1 is SNHLY, CDR2 FYNNEI, per germline. CDR3 region: CASMVGSRGGYTF. The DNA of the CDR3 is TGTGCCAGCATGGTTGGGTCCCGTGGAGGCTACACCTTC.

This clonotype was found many times. The chain recombines TRBV28 with TRBJ2-3; 8 bases match TRBD1. Germline loops: CDR1 MDHEN, CDR2 SYDVKM. Unmatched junction bases numbered 3, after V lost 3 bases and J lost 4 bases. The CDR3 is 14 residues long. CDR3 nucleotides: TGTGCCAGCAGTTTCAACAGGGGGTCAGATACGCAGTATTTT. Encoded protein: CASSFNRGSDTQYF.

This clonotype was seen repeatedly, ten times or more. V usage is TRBV11-2 and J usage is TRBJ2-1; 7 bases are shared with TRBD2. The CDR3 length is 15 residues. V shed 3 bases, J shed 5 bases, and the junction held 7 bases outside the gene matches. Germline values: CDR1 SGHAT, CDR2 FQNNGV. As DNA, the CDR3 is TGTGCCAGCAGCTTGTCTAGCGGCGGAAACAATGAGCAGTTCTTC. Translation: CASSLSSGGNNEQFF.

This clonotype was found many times. V is TRBV2 and J is TRBJ1-2, with 10 bases aligning to TRBD1. The V gene's germline CDR1 is SNHLY and CDR2 FYNNEI. The CDR3 has 13 amino acids. Trimming took 6 bases from V and 6 from J; bases not matched to a gene: 4. CDR3 region: CASRGDRGHGYTF. Here the CDR3 DNA reads TGTGCCAGCAGAGGGGACAGGGGCCATGGCTACACCTTC. Together with reference TRBV2 and TRBJ1-2, the CDR3 gives the full variable domain: EPEVTQTPSHQVTQMGQEVILRCVPISNHLYFYWYRQILGQKVEFLVSFYNNEISEKSEIFDDQFSVERPDGSNFTLKIRSTKLEDSAMYFCASRGDRGHGYTFGSGTRLTVV.

A word on this clonotype: One base away lies a much larger clone, so this may be a sequencing read error. The J gene is TRBJ2-5, the V gene TRBV28, with 14 bases lining up with TRBD2. The CDR3 spans 16 residues. The trim removed 5 bases at V and 11 bases at J, leaving 13 bases unmatched. Germline loops: CDR1 MDHEN, CDR2 SYDVKM. CDR3 amino acids: CASSPTSGREYNEQYF. As DNA, the CDR3 is TGTGCCAGCAGTCCGACTAGCGGGAGGGAGTACAATGAGCAGTACTTC.